The 20 T cell receptor beta chains below come from one sample, sequenced in a study of naive and memory T cell subsets. General study findings and limits: Possibly reflecting memory cells re-expressing CD45RA, a few larger clonotypes occurred in naive repertoires, especially CD8.

An equimolar mix of two oligonucleotides served as the beta constant-region primer for TRBC1 and TRBC2. Four rounds of PCR amplified the ligated cDNA using nested alpha and beta constant-region primers plus SP2. TCRdb redid the calling of the UMI-ligation and nested PCR reads with MiXCR, one entry per CDR3 protein. The data contain around 93,000 distinct CDR3 sequences, around 10% of them singletons. Which antigens these TCRs recognize remains unknown. The material sequenced was naive CD4+ T cells from blood. The receptors derive from a human donor in good health.

This clonotype was seen only a few times. The genes are TRBV27 and TRBJ1-1; D not certain. V gave up 3 bases and J gave up 6 bases, with 17 bases separating them. The CDR3 length is 15 residues. CDR1 is MNHEY, CDR2 SMNVEV, per germline (reference sequence). DNA of the CDR3: TGTGCCAGCAGTTTCACCGGACTCCACGGCTCTGAAGCTTTCTTT. Residues: CASSFTGLHGSEAFF.

A few counts support this clonotype. The chain links TRBV20-1 to TRBJ1-5; D is undetermined. Germline CDR1 DFQATT, CDR2 SNEGSKA (reference sequence). This CDR3 region has 17 residues. V lost 6 bases to trimming and J lost 0 bases, with 21 bases between them. DNA for the CDR3: TGCAGTGCGCCCCGTGCAGACCGTGGGCTTAGCAATCAGCCCCAGCATTTT. Its translation: CSAPRADRGLSNQPQHF.

This chain joins TRBV4-3 and TRBJ1-6, with D tentatively TRBD1 (6 bases). The germline V gene has CDR1 LGHNA and CDR2 YSLEER. V was cut by 2 bases and J by 5 bases, with 10 bases left in between. The CDR3 covers 15 residues. CDR3 residues: CASSQRDTDNSPLHF. The CDR3 nucleotides read TGCGCCAGCAGCCAACGGGACACCGATAATTCACCCCTCCACTTT.

This rearrangement joins TRBV18 to TRBJ1-6; D gene unclear. The CDR3 covers 15 residues. Germline CDR1 and CDR2: KGHSH and LQKENI. Deletions cut 2 bases from V and 12 bases from J, with 17 bases between. The CDR3, as DNA: TGTGCCAGCTCACCAATTCAGGTCGACAAGGTACCCCTCCACTTT. Translated, it gives CASSPIQVDKVPLHF.

This clonotype was counted at least ten times. The chain carries TRBV29-1 and TRBJ1-4; no clear D gene. The germline CDR1 and CDR2 sequences are SQVTM and ANQGSEA. The CDR3 is made up of 13 amino acids. Trimming pared 7 bases from V and 3 bases from J, leaving 12 bases between. The CDR3 here is CSATDGPNEKLFF. DNA for the CDR3: TGCAGCGCCACGGACGGACCTAATGAAAAACTGTTTTTT.

This clonotype was observed many times. This chain connects TRBV3-1 to TRBJ2-5, with D maybe TRBD2 (5 bases). Trimming left V 1 base short and J 5 bases short, with 8 bases between. This CDR3 region has 13 residues. The germline CDR1 and CDR2 sequences are LGHDT and YNNKEL (reference sequence). The chain's CDR3 is CASSQVARETQYF. In DNA, the CDR3 is TGTGCCAGCAGCCAAGTAGCGCGGGAGACCCAGTACTTC.

This chain connects TRBV20-1 to TRBJ2-1; 10 bases are shared with TRBD2. The CDR3 contains 14 residues. Germline CDR1 DFQATT, CDR2 SNEGSKA (reference sequence). V was clipped by 4 bases and J by 7 bases; unmatched bases: 7. CDR3 sequence (DNA): TGCAGTGCTATGTTACTAGCGGGGAGAAATGAGCAGTTCTTC. This codes for CSAMLLAGRNEQFF.

The rearrangement uses TRBV6-2 or TRBV6-3 and TRBJ1-5, with 9 nucleotides matching TRBD1. Unmatched junction bases numbered 1, after V lost 2 bases and J lost 2 bases. The length of the CDR3 is 15 residues. Germline V gene lookup returns CDR1 MNHEY and CDR2 SVGEGT. The CDR3 protein is CASSYRTGGNQPQHF. The CDR3 DNA sequence: TGTGCCAGCAGTTACCGGACAGGGGGCAATCAGCCCCAGCATTTT.

This chain joins TRBV7-8 and TRBJ1-5; the match to TRBD1 covers 8 bases. Per germline, CDR1 SGHVS and CDR2 FQNEAQ. The V segment lost 1 base and the J segment 5 bases; nucleotides outside the gene matches: 10. The CDR3 sequence is 17 residues long. This CDR3 reads CASSLGLIGQGYQPQHF. Written as DNA, the CDR3 is TGTGCCAGCAGCTTAGGTTTAATCGGACAGGGTTATCAGCCCCAGCATTTT.

In regard to this clonotype: One base away lies a much larger clone, so this may be a sequencing read error. This CDR3 is CSAATGCWGEQFF. The DNA of the CDR3 is TGCAGTGCCGCGACAGGGTGTTGGGGTGAGCAGTTCTTC. This chain joins TRBV20-1 and TRBJ2-1, with 7 bases that match TRBD1. The germline V gene encodes CDR1 DFQATT and CDR2 SNEGSKA (reference sequence). V shed 6 bases, J shed 9 bases, and the junction held 11 bases outside the gene matches. CDR3 length equals 13 residues.

This chain connects TRBV11-2 to TRBJ2-1; D might be TRBD1 (6 bases). The CDR3 spans 13 residues. The V gene lost 0 bases and the J gene lost 10 bases, with 10 bases spanning the gap. Germline CDR1 SGHAT, CDR2 FQNNGV. Here the CDR3 DNA reads TGTGCCAGCAGCTTAGAGGACAGCTGGGAGCAGTTCTTC. Its protein is CASSLEDSWEQFF.

The V call is TRBV7-2, the J call TRBJ2-3; D possibly corresponds to TRBD2 (5 bases). The CDR3 loop spans 15 amino acids. The V end lost 5 bases, the J end lost 0 bases, and 12 bases lay between the germline ends. The germline V gene encodes CDR1 SGHTA and CDR2 FQGNSA. CDR3 sequence (DNA): TGTGCCAGCAGCCCCCACAGCGGCAGCACAGATACGCAGTATTTT. It yields the protein CASSPHSGSTDTQYF.

In DNA form, the CDR3 reads TGTGCCAGCTCACGCCTCCGGGACAGGGCCTATCAGCCCCAGCATTTT. As protein: CASSRLRDRAYQPQHF. The V gene is TRBV18, the J gene TRBJ1-5; 9 positions agree with TRBD1. The germline gives CDR1 KGHSH, CDR2 LQKENI. The V and J ends lost 4 bases and 5 bases, in that order; junction bases with no gene match: 9. The CDR3 extends over 16 amino acids. The variable domain in full, with the rest retrieved from reference TRBV18 and TRBJ1-5, is NAGVMQNPRHLVRRRGQEARLRCSPMKGHSHVYWYRQLPEEGLKFMVYLQKENIIDESGMPKERFSAEFPKEGPSILRIQQVVRGDSAAYFCASSRLRDRAYQPQHFGDGTRLSIL.

This clonotype occurred once. The rearrangement uses TRBV7-9 and TRBJ2-1; 13 nucleotides line up with TRBD2. CDR1 and CDR2 (germline): SEHNR, FQNEAQ (reference sequence). This CDR3 spans 15 amino acids. The V and J ends lost 2 bases and 8 bases, in that order; junction bases with no gene match: 3. This chain's CDR3 is CASSLRTSGSDEQFF. In DNA form, the CDR3 reads TGTGCCAGCAGCTTAAGGACTAGCGGGAGCGATGAGCAGTTCTTC.

This clonotype appeared a few times. The chain joins TRBV7-8 to TRBJ2-2; 10 bases match TRBD2. With 4 bases clipped from V and 2 bases from J, the junction kept 4 bases outside the gene matches. The germline V gene has CDR1 SGHVS and CDR2 FQNEAQ. This CDR3 has 16 residues. The CDR3 protein is CASSSVAGGNTGELFF. The CDR3 nucleotides read TGTGCCAGCAGCTCAGTAGCGGGGGGCAACACCGGGGAGCTGTTTTTT.

V usage is TRBV12-3 or TRBV12-4 and J usage is TRBJ2-5; 13 nucleotides align to TRBD2. This CDR3 comprises 16 residues. The V and J ends lost 6 bases and 2 bases, in that order; junction bases with no gene match: 6. The CDR3 is CASSLTSGGAQETQYF. The CDR3 region has the DNA TGTGCCAGCAGCCTAACTAGCGGGGGGGCTCAAGAGACCCAGTACTTC.

The chain joins TRBV7-2 to TRBJ2-1; 7 bases map to TRBD1. V dropped 5 bases and J dropped 9; count of bases not matched to a gene: 7. CDR1 and CDR2 (germline): SGHTA, FQGNSA. This CDR3 has 13 amino acids. CDR3 residues: CASSTGQMFEQFF. DNA of the CDR3: TGTGCCAGCAGCACGGGACAGATGTTTGAGCAGTTCTTC. Full variable domain (outside the CDR3, taken from reference TRBV7-2 and TRBJ2-1): GAGVSQSPSNKVTEKGKDVELRCDPISGHTALYWYRQSLGQGLEFLIYFQGNSAPDKSGLPSDRFSAERTGGSVSTLTIQRTQQEDSAVYLCASSTGQMFEQFFGPGTRLTVL.

This clonotype has a handful of counts. This CDR3 reads CASSPARTSFGQETQYF. CDR3 sequence (DNA): TGTGCCAGCTCACCAGCACGGACTTCCTTTGGGCAAGAGACCCAGTACTTC. This chain uses TRBV18 with TRBJ2-5; D is possibly TRBD2 (5 bases). Trimming took 2 bases from V and 2 from J, leaving 18 bases between them. Looked up from germline, CDR1 is KGHSH and CDR2 is LQKENI. This CDR3 is 17 amino acids long.

This chain connects TRBV13 to TRBJ2-3; no definite D call. V lost 2 bases and J 5 bases, leaving 11 bases between the germline ends. Germline V gives CDR1 PRHDT, CDR2 FYEKMQ (reference sequence). The CDR3 length is 14 residues. The CDR3 loop is CASSLLGKVDTQYF. CDR3 DNA: TGTGCCAGCAGCTTATTAGGGAAGGTAGATACGCAGTATTTT.

The chain links TRBV6-2 or TRBV6-3 to TRBJ1-2; D remains ambiguous. V was cut by 2 bases and J by 2 bases, with 9 bases left in between. The CDR3 runs 14 residues. Germline values: CDR1 MNHEY, CDR2 SVGEGT. The CDR3 region has the DNA TGTGCCAGCAGTTACGGTCTGGGAAACTATGGCTACACCTTC. This codes for CASSYGLGNYGYTF.